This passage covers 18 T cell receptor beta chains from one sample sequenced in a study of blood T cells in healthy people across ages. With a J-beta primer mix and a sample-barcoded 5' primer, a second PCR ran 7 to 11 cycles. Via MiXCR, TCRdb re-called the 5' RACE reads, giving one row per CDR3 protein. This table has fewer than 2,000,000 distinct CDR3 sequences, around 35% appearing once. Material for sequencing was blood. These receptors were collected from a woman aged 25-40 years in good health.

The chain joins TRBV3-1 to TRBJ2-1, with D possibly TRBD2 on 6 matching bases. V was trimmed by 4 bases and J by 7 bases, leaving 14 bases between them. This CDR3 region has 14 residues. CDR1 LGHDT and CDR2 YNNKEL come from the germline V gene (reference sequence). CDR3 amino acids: CASSPTGGRNEQFF. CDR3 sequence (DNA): TGTGCCAGCAGCCCTACCGGGGGAAGGAATGAGCAGTTCTTC.

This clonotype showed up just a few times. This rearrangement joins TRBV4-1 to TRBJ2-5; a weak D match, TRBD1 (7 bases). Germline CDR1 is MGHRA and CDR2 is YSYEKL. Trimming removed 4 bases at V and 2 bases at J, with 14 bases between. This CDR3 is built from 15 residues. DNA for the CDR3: TGCGCCAGCAGCCGCCAGGGGGGATTTCAAGAGACCCAGTACTTC. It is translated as CASSRQGGFQETQYF.

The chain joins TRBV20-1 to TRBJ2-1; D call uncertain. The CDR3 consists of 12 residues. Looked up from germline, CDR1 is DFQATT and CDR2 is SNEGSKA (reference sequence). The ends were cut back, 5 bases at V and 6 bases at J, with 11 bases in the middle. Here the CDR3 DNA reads TGCAGTGCTCGCCCACGGTGCAATGAGCAGTTCTTC. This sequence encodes CSARPRCNEQFF.

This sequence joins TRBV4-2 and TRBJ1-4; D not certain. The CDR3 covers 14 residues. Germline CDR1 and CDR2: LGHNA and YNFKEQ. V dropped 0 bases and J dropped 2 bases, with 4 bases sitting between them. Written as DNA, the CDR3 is TGTGCCAGCAGCCAAGATGGGACTAATGAAAAACTGTTTTTT. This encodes CASSQDGTNEKLFF.

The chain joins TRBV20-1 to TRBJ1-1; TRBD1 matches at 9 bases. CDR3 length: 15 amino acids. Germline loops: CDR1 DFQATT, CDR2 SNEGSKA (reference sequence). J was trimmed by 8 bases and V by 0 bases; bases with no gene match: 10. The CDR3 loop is CSAREPTGQGSEAFF. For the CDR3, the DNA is TGCAGTGCTAGAGAACCCACGGGACAGGGTTCAGAAGCTTTCTTT.

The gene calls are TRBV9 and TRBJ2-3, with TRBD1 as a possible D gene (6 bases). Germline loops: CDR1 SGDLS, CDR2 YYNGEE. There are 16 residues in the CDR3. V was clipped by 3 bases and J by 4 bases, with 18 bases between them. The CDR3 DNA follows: TGTGCCAGCAGCGCCCAACAGGGTCAGGTGGCAGATACGCAGTATTTT. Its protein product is CASSAQQGQVADTQYF.

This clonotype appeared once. The CDR3 reads CSARERPGASYGYTF. The CDR3 DNA is TGCAGTGCTAGAGAGCGACCAGGGGCCAGCTATGGCTACACCTTC. The chain recombines TRBV20-1 with TRBJ1-2; D possibly corresponds to TRBD1 (6 bases). Trimming left V 0 bases short and J 4 bases short, with 15 bases between. Looked up from germline, CDR1 is DFQATT and CDR2 is SNEGSKA (reference sequence). This CDR3 has 15 residues.

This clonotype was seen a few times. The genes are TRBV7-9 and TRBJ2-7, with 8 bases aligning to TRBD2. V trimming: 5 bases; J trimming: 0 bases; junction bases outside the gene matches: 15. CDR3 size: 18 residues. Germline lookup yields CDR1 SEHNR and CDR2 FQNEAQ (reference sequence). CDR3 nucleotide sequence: TGTGCCAGCAGCCCGGATGCCGTGGTGCGGGGGGACTCCTACGAGCAGTACTTC. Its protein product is CASSPDAVVRGDSYEQYF.

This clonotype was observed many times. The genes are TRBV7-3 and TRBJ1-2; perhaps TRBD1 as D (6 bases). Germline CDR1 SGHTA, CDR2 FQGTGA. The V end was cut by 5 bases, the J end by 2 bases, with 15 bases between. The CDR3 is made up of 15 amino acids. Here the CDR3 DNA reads TGTGCCAGCAGCCTTAGTGGGGGCCAGAACTATGGCTACACCTTC. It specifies CASSLSGGQNYGYTF.

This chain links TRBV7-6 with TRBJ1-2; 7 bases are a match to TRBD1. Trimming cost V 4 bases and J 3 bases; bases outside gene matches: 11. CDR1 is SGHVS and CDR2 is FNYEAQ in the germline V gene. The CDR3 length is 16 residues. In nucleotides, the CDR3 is TGTGCCAGCAGCTGGCGACAGGGCCCAATTGACTATGGCTACACCTTC. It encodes CASSWRQGPIDYGYTF.

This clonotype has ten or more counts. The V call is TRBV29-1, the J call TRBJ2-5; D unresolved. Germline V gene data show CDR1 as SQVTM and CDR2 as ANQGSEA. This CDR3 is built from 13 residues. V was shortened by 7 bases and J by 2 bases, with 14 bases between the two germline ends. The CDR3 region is CSASTLLQETQYF. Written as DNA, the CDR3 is TGCAGCGCTTCGACACTTTTGCAAGAGACCCAGTACTTC.

The CDR3 here is CASRLQSSFSGANVLTF. The CDR3 nucleotides are TGTGCCAGCAGACTACAGAGTAGCTTCTCTGGGGCCAACGTCCTGACTTTC. This rearrangement joins TRBV6-1 to TRBJ2-6, with D unresolved. Trimming stripped 6 bases from V and 0 bases from J, with 15 bases between. Germline V gene lookup returns CDR1 MNHNS and CDR2 SASEGT. This CDR3 has 17 amino acids.

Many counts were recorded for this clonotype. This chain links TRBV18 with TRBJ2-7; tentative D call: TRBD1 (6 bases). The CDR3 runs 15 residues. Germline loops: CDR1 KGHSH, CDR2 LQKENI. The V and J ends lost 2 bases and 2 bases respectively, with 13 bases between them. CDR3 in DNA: TGTGCCAGCTCACCAACCCGGGACACCACCTACGAGCAGTACTTC. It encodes CASSPTRDTTYEQYF.

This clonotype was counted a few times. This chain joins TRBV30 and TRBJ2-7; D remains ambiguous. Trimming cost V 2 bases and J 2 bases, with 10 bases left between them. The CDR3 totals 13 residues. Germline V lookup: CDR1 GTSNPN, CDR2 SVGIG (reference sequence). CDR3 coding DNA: TGTGCCTGGAGTCGGACCCCGGCCTACGAGCAGTACTTC. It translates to CAWSRTPAYEQYF. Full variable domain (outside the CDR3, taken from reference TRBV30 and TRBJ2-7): SQTIHQWPATLVQPVGSPLSLECTVEGTSNPNLYWYRQAAGRGLQLLFYSVGIGQISSEVPQNLSASRPQDRQFILSSKKLLLSDSGFYLCAWSRTPAYEQYFGPGTRLTVT.

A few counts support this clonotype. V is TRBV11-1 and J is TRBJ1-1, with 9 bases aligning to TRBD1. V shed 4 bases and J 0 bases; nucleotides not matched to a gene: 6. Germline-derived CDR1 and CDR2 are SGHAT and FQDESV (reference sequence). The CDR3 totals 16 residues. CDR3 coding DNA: TGTGCCAGCAGCTCGGGACAGGGACTTTTGAACACTGAAGCTTTCTTT. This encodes CASSSGQGLLNTEAFF.

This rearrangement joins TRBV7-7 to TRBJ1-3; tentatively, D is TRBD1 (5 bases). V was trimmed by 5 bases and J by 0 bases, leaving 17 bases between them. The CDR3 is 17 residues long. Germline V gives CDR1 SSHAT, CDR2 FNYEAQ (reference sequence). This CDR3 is CASSENLWGGSGNTIYF. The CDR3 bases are TGTGCCAGCAGCGAAAACCTGTGGGGCGGCTCTGGAAACACCATATATTTT.

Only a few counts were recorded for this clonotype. CDR3 DNA: TGTGCCACCAGCAGAGAATTGAGTCCTCAACAGTTCTTC. Encoded protein: CATSRELSPQQFF. V usage is TRBV15 and J usage is TRBJ2-1; D unclear. This CDR3 spans 13 amino acids. Germline CDR1 LNHNV, CDR2 YYDKDF (reference sequence). The V end lost 0 bases, the J end lost 13 bases, and 13 bases lay between the germline ends.

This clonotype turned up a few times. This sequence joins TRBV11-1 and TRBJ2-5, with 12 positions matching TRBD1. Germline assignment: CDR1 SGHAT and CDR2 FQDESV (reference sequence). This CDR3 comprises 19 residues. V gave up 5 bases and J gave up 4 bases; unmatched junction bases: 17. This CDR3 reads CASSPKAGTGGIGVETQYF. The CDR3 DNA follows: TGTGCCAGCAGCCCCAAGGCCGGGACAGGGGGCATTGGGGTAGAGACCCAGTACTTC.